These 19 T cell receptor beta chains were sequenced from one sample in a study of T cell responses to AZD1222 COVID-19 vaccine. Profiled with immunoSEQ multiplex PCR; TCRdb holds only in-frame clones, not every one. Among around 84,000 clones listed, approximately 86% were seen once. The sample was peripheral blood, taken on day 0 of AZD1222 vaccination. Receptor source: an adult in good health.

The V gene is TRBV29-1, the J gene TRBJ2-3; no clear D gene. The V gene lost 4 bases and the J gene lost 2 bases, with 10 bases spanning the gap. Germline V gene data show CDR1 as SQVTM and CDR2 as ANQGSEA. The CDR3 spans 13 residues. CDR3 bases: TGCAGCGTTGGTGGGATTGACACAGATACGCAGTATTTT. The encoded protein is CSVGGIDTDTQYF.

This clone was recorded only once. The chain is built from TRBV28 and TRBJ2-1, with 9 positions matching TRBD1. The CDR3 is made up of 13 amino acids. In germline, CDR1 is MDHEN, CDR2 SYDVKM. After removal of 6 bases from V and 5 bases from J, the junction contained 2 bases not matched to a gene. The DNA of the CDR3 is TGTGCCAGCAGCGACAGGGGGAACAATGAGCAGTTCTTC. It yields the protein CASSDRGNNEQFF.

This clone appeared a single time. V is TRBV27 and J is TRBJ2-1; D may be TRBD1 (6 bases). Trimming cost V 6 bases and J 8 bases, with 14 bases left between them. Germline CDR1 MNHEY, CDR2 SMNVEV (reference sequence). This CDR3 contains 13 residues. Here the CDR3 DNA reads TGTGCCAGCAGGGACAGTCCAAACGATGAGCAGTTCTTC. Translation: CASRDSPNDEQFF.

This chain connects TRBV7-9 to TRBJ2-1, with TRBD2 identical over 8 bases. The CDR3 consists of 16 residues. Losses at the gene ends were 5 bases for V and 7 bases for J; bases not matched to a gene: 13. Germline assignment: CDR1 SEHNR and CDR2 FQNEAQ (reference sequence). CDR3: CASSPAGARTWNEQFF. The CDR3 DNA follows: TGTGCCAGCAGCCCAGCGGGGGCGCGCACTTGGAATGAGCAGTTCTTC.

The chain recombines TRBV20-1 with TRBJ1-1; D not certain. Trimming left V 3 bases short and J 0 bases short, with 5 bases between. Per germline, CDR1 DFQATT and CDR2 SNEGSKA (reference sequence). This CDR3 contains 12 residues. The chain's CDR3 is CSASVLNTEAFF. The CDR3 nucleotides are TGCAGTGCTAGTGTGCTGAACACTGAAGCTTTCTTT.

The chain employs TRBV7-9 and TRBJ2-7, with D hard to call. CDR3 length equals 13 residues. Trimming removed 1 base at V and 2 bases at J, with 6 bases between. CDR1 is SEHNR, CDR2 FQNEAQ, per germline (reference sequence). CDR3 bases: TGTGCCAGCAGCTTAGACTCACCCTACGAGCAGTACTTC. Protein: CASSLDSPYEQYF.

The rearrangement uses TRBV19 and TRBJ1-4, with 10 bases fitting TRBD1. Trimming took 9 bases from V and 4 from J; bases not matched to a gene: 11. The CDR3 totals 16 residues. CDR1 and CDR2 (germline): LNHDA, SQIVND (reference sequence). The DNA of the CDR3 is TGTGCCAGGCATCGGGACAGGGGCAAAAATAATGAAAAACTGTTTTTT. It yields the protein CARHRDRGKNNEKLFF.

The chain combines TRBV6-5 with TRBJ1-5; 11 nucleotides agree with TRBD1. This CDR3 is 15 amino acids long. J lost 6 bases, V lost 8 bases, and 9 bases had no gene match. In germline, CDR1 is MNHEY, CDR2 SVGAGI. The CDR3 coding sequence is TGTGCCAGCCTTATGGACAGGGGGCTGTCTCAGCCCCAGCATTTT. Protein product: CASLMDRGLSQPQHF.

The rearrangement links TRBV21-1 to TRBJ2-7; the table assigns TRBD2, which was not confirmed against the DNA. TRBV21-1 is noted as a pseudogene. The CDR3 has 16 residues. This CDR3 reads CASSKVKTSGRYEQYF. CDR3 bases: TGTGCCAGCAGCAAAGTCAAGACTAGCGGGAGGTACGAGCAGTACTTC.

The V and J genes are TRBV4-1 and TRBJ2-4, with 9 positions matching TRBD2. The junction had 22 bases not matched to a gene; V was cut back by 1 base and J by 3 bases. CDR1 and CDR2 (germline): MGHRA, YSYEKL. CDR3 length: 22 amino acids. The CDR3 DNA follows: TGCGCCAGCAGCCAAGGGGTTGGACTAGCGTTGGTGGGTAGGGTGGACAAAAACATTCAGTACTTC. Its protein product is CASSQGVGLALVGRVDKNIQYF.

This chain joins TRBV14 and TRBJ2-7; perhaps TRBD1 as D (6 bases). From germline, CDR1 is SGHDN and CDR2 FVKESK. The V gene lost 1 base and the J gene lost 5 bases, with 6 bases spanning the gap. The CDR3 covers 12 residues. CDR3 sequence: CASSQGTDEQYF. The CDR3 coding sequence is TGTGCCAGCAGCCAAGGGACAGACGAGCAGTACTTC.

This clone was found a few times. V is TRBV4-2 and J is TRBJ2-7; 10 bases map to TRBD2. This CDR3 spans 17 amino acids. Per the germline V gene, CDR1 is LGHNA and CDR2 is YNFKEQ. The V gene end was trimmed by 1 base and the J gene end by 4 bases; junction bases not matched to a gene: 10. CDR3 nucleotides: TGTGCCAGCAGCCAAGCGCCCTCTAGCGGGGGCACTTACGAGCAGTACTTC. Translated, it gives CASSQAPSSGGTYEQYF.

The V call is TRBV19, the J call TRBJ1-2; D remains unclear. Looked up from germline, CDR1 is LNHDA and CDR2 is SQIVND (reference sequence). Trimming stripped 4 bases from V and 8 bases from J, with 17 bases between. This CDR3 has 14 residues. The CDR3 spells CASSTSRPGFGYTF. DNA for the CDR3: TGTGCCAGTAGTACTAGTCGACCAGGTTTCGGCTACACCTTC. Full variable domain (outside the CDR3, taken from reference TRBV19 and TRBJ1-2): DGGITQSPKYLFRKEGQNVTLSCEQNLNHDAMYWYRQDPGQGLRLIYYSQIVNDFQKGDIAEGYSVSREKKESFPLTVTSAQKNPTAFYLCASSTSRPGFGYTFGSGTRLTVV.

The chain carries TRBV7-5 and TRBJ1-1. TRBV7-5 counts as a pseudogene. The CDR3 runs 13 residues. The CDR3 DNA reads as TGTGTCAGAAGGAAACGGCAGAACACTGAAGCTTTCTTT. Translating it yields CVRRKRQNTEAFF.

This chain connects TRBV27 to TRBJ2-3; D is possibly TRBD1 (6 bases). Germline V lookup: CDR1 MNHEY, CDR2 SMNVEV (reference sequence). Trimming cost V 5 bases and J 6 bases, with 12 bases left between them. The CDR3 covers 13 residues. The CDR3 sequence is CASSDGQTDTQYF. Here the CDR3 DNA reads TGTGCCAGCAGTGACGGACAGACGGATACGCAGTATTTT.

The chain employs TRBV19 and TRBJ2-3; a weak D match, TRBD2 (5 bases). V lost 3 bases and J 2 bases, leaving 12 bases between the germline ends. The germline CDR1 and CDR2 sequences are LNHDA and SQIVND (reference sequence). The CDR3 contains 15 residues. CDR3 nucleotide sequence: TGTGCCAGTAGTATTCCGGGGATTAACACAGATACGCAGTATTTT. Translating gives CASSIPGINTDTQYF.

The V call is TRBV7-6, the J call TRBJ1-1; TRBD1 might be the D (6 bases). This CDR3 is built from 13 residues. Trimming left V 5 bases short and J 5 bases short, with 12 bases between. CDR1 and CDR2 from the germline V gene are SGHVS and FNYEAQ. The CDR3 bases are TGTGCCAGCAGCGACAACAGGGAAACTGAAGCTTTCTTT. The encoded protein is CASSDNRETEAFF.

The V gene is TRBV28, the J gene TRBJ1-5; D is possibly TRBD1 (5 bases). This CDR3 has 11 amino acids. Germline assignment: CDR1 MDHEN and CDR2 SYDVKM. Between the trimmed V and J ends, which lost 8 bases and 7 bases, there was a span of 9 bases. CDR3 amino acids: CASQGAQPQHF. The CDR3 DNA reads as TGTGCCAGCCAGGGTGCCCAGCCCCAGCATTTT.

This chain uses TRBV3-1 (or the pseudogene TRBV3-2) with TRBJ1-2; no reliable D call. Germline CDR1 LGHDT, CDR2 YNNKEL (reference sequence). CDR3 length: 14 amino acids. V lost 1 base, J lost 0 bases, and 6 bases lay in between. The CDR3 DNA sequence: TGTGCCAGCAGCCAAGGGAGGGCTAACTATGGCTACACCTTC. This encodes CASSQGRANYGYTF.